The entry below gives a single T cell receptor (beta chain) sequence along with its context. The sample belongs to a study of cytomegalovirus exposure and HLA in healthy donors. PCR was performed using 60 Vbeta and 13 Jbeta primers. TCRdb's copy holds only in-frame clones and misses some; the assay was immunoSEQ multiplex PCR. The sample holds about 85,000 clones, about 80% seen once. V lost 4 bases and J lost 1; bases outside the gene matches: 12. The CDR3 contains 18 residues. Looked up from germline, CDR1 is SGHRS and CDR2 is YFSETQ. The chain carries TRBV5-1 and TRBJ2-1; 9 bases fit TRBD1. This TCR was recovered from a man in his fifties or sixties in good health and CMV-seropositive. Sequencing was performed on PBMCs. CDR3 loop: CASSPTLTGQGSYNEQFF. The CDR3 DNA is TGCGCCAGCAGCCCTACCCTAACAGGACAGGGGTCCTACAATGAGCAGTTCTTC.